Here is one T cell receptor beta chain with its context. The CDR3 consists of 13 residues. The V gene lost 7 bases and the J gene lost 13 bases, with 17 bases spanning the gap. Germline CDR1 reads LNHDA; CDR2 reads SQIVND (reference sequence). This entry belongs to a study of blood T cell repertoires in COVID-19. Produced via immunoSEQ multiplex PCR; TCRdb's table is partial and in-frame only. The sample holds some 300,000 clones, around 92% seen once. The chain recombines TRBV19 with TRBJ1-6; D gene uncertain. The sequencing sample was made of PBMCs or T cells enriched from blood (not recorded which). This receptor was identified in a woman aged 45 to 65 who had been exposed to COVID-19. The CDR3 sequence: CASTDQNYGPLHF. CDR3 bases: TGTGCCAGTACGGATCAGAACTATGGCCCCCTCCACTTT.